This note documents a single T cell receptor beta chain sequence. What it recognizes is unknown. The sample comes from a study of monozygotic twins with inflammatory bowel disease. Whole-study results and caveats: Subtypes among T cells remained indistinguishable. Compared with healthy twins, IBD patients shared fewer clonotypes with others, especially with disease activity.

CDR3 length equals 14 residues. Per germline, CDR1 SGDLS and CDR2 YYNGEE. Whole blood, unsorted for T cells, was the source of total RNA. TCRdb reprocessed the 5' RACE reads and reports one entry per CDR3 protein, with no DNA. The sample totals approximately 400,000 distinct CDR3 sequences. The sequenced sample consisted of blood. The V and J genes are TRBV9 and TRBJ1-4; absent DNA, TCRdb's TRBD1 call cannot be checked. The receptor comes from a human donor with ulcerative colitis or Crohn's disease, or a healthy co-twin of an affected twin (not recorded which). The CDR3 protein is CASSVSGAREKLFF.